The entry below describes one T cell receptor beta chain. Trimming took 4 bases from V and 4 from J; bases not matched to a gene: 9. Looked up from germline, CDR1 is SGHAT and CDR2 is FQNNGV. CDR3 length: 15 amino acids. This record comes from a study of blood T cell repertoires in COVID-19. About the research overall: Donors in the United States, Italy and Spain gave samples during acute or convalescent COVID-19. T cells, B-cell-depleted T cells, or PBMCs provided the cDNA or gDNA that served as material.

Methods used by the authors: Amplification of reference gene primers was used by the study to estimate nucleated cell counts. The repertoire was sequenced with immunoSEQ multiplex PCR; TCRdb's copy has only in-frame clones and lacks some. V, J and clone size reflect that table, while D and trimming were determined from the DNA. The table lists around 150,000 clones, around 85% of them singletons. This chain joins TRBV11-2 and TRBJ1-2; 7 positions agree with TRBD1. Input material: peripheral blood. The receptor was isolated from a human donor with acute or convalescent COVID-19. The donor label of this sample is uncertain. The DNA of the CDR3 is TGTGCCAGCAGCTCCCTAGGGGGCGGAGGCTATGGCTACACCTTC. Its translation is CASSSLGGGGYGYTF.